A selection of T cell receptor beta chains follows, all from one sample in a study of cytotoxic CD8 clonotypes in ibrutinib-treated CLL. Some clones are missing from TCRdb's copy, which holds only in-frame ones; the method was immunoSEQ multiplex PCR. The sample yields over 100,000 clones, approximately 58% seen once. The sequencing here drew on PBMCs, taken after 24 months of ibrutinib treatment. The receptors were sampled from a human donor with chronic lymphocytic leukemia. Both conserved end residues are part of each CDR3. A D gene is named only where the DNA matches it firmly. Clone size is given for some rows only: seen once, a few or many times, or a class if the clone is expanded.

TRBV25-1,-,-,TRBJ1-1,17,TGTGCCAGCACTCAAGCGGGGAGGGGTAATTTGAACACTGAAGCTTTCTTT,CASTQAGRGNLNTEAFF
TRBV7-2,once,TRBD1,TRBJ1-4,16,TGTGCCAGCAGCTTAGGGACAGGGCGGGCTAATGAAAAACTGTTTTTT,CASSLGTGRANEKLFF
TRBV5-6,-,-,TRBJ2-2,17,TGTGCCAGCAGCTTGGGTCGGGCAGGGGCCAACACCGGGGAGCTGTTTTTT,CASSLGRAGANTGELFF
TRBV9,-,TRBD2,TRBJ2-7,16,TGTGCCAGCAGCGCGACTAGCGGGGGGCACTCCTACGAGCAGTACTTC,CASSATSGGHSYEQYF
TRBV6-1,-,-,TRBJ2-1,17,TGTGCCAGCAGTGAGGGGGACAGATTGGCGGGAGTCAATGAGCAGTTCTTC,CASSEGDRLAGVNEQFF
TRBV18,few,-,TRBJ2-1,13,TGTGCCAGCTCCCTCGGGCCCGACAATGAGCAGTTCTTC,CASSLGPDNEQFF
TRBV4-3,-,TRBD2,TRBJ2-3,17,TGCGCCAGCAGCCAAGGCCGGACTAGCGGGGGTGGAGATACGCAGTATTTT,CASSQGRTSGGGDTQYF
TRBV29-1,-,-,TRBJ1-5,14,TGCAGCGTTGCCTCCGGGACCGAGAATCAGCCCCAGCATTTT,CSVASGTENQPQHF
TRBV7-3,-,-,TRBJ2-1,15,TGTGCCAGCAGCTTAACGGGGATCGCCTACAATGAGCAGTTCTTC,CASSLTGIAYNEQFF
TRBV7-9,-,-,TRBJ1-5,15,TGTGCCAGCAGCCGAGGACCGGGTAGCAATCAGCCCCAGCATTTT,CASSRGPGSNQPQHF
TRBV9,few,-,TRBJ2-7,13,TGTGCCAGCAGCGCCAGTTTGTCGTACGAGCAGTACTTC,CASSASLSYEQYF
TRBV5-1,few,-,TRBJ2-7,13,TGCGCCAGCAGCTTGGGGGGAGTGATCGAGCAGTACTTC,CASSLGGVIEQYF
TRBV10-3,-,-,TRBJ2-1,13,TGTGCCATCGGGGCAGGGGCCCTCAATGAGCAGTTCTTC,CAIGAGALNEQFF
TRBV5-6,-,TRBD1,TRBJ2-7,16,TGTGCCAGCAGCTTGGTCCCGCGACAGGGGGCAGTGGAGCAGTACTTC,CASSLVPRQGAVEQYF
TRBV6-5,-,-,TRBJ1-5,15,TGTGCCAGCAGCCGAGGTTCCGATAGCAATCAGCCCCAGCATTTT,CASSRGSDSNQPQHF
TRBV29-1,-,TRBD2,TRBJ2-7,14,TGCAGCGTTGTAGGACTAGCGGCCTCCTACGAGCAGTACTTC,CSVVGLAASYEQYF
TRBV10-2,many,-,TRBJ2-1,13,TGCGCCAGCGGGGACTGGGGAAAGGATGAGCAGTTCTTC,CASGDWGKDEQFF
TRBV15,-,TRBD1,TRBJ1-1,14,TGTGCCACCAGCAGGGGGACAGAGAACACTGAAGCTTTCTTT,CATSRGTENTEAFF
TRBV27,-,-,TRBJ2-7,14,TGTGCCAGCAGTTTATACGGGGGACCCTACGAGCAGTACTTC,CASSLYGGPYEQYF